The 10 T cell receptor beta chains listed next were all sequenced from one sample in a study of human T cells and chemical hapten exposure. TCRdb re-analysed the 5' RACE reads in MiXCR, keeping a single row per CDR3 protein. Seen here are about 80,000 distinct CDR3 sequences, approximately 7.7% observed once, and the top ten hold 2% to 2.5%. Sequencing started from total RNA isolated from unfractionated whole blood. The receptors here all came from a male donor in good health.

This clonotype has only a few counts. This chain's CDR3 is CASSWTTGGGETQYF. CDR3 in DNA: TGTGCCAGCAGCTGGACGACAGGGGGGGGAGAGACCCAGTACTTC. This sequence joins TRBV11-1 and TRBJ2-5; 9 nucleotides match TRBD1. There are 15 residues in the CDR3. Germline lookup yields CDR1 SGHAT and CDR2 FQDESV (reference sequence). Trimming took 4 bases from V and 4 from J; bases not matched to a gene: 7.

This clonotype was counted a few times. The chain joins TRBV3-1 to TRBJ1-2, with TRBD1 matching over 11 bases. Germline V CDR1 and CDR2: LGHDT, YNNKEL (reference sequence). The trim removed 4 bases at V and 3 bases at J, leaving 4 bases unmatched. The CDR3 consists of 15 residues. CDR3 nucleotides: TGTGCCAGCAGCCCAGGGGACAGGGGGTACTATGGCTACACCTTC. This gives the protein CASSPGDRGYYGYTF. The variable domain in full, completed from reference TRBV3-1 and TRBJ1-2, reads DTAVSQTPKYLVTQMGNDKSIKCEQNLGHDTMYWYKQDSKKFLKIMFSYNNKELIINETVPNRFSPKSPDKAHLNLHINSLELGDSAVYFCASSPGDRGYYGYTFGSGTRLTVV.

CDR3 bases: TGTGCCAGCAGCCGACAGGCGACCCAGTACTTC. This gives the protein CASSRQATQYF. The chain uses TRBV5-6 and TRBJ2-5, with a possible D match to TRBD1 (6 bases). Per germline, CDR1 SGHDT and CDR2 YYEEEE. This CDR3 has 11 residues. Between the trimmed V and J ends, which lost 4 bases and 7 bases, there was a span of 8 bases.

For this clonotype: The germline gene is not matched at one end of the junction; a read error may be the cause. The rearrangement links TRBV20-1 to TRBJ1-2; maybe TRBD1 (6 bases). Germline lookup yields CDR1 DFQATT and CDR2 SNEGSKA (reference sequence). The CDR3 loop spans 15 amino acids. DNA for the CDR3: TGCAGTGCTAGTAAGATAATGGGGGCCAGCTATGGCGACACCTTC. This gives the protein CSASKIMGASYGDTF.

V usage is TRBV6-6 and J usage is TRBJ2-3; a weak D match, TRBD2 (6 bases). The germline V gene encodes CDR1 MNHNY and CDR2 SVGAGI (reference sequence). Trimming took off 2 bases at V and 2 bases at J, with 11 bases between the two ends. CDR3 length: 15 amino acids. The CDR3 DNA sequence: TGTGCCAGCAGTTACGAGGGCGGGGTCACAGATACGCAGTATTTT. Its translation is CASSYEGGVTDTQYF.

V and J are TRBV6-2 or TRBV6-3 and TRBJ2-3; tentatively, D is TRBD1 (6 bases). Germline-derived CDR1 and CDR2 are MNHEY and SVGEGT. Trimming took 9 bases from V and 1 from J, leaving 17 bases between them. The CDR3 consists of 15 residues. Here the CDR3 DNA reads TGTGCCAGTCTCAGGGGATTTGACGGCACAGATACGCAGTATTTT. The encoded protein is CASLRGFDGTDTQYF.

This clonotype was observed at least ten times. This CDR3 reads CSARGSASGGSETQYF. The CDR3, as DNA: TGCAGTGCTAGAGGTTCCGCTAGCGGAGGAAGCGAGACCCAGTACTTC. The chain combines TRBV20-1 with TRBJ2-5, with 7 bases fitting TRBD2. This CDR3 has 16 residues. CDR1 DFQATT and CDR2 SNEGSKA come from the germline V gene (reference sequence). V lost 1 base, J lost 5 bases, and 13 bases stayed unmatched.

This clonotype has a count of ten or more. The chain uses TRBV4-3 and TRBJ2-3, with no clear D. Germline V gene data show CDR1 as LGHNA and CDR2 as YSLEER. The V gene lost 0 bases and the J gene lost 0 bases, with 10 bases spanning the gap. The length of the CDR3 is 16 residues. CDR3 nucleotide sequence: TGCGCCAGCAGCCAAGATGGGCGATACAGCACAGATACGCAGTATTTT. Its protein is CASSQDGRYSTDTQYF.

This clonotype showed up just a few times. V gene TRBV7-6 combines with J gene TRBJ2-3, with 7 bases aligning to TRBD2. Trimming removed 3 bases from V and 1 base from J; junction bases left unmatched: 13. The CDR3 runs 18 residues. CDR1 SGHVS and CDR2 FNYEAQ come from the germline V gene. The chain's CDR3 is CASSFPRLAGEGTDTQYF. In DNA, the CDR3 is TGTGCCAGCAGCTTCCCCCGGCTGGCGGGGGAAGGCACAGATACGCAGTATTTT.

This sequence joins TRBV28 and TRBJ2-3, with TRBD1 matching over 9 bases. Per the germline V gene, CDR1 is MDHEN and CDR2 is SYDVKM. The CDR3 length is 15 residues. The junction had 3 bases not matched to a gene; V was cut back by 4 bases and J by 1 base. The CDR3 here is CASSSGQGRTDTQYF. The CDR3, as DNA: TGTGCCAGCAGTTCGGGACAGGGCCGCACAGATACGCAGTATTTT.